These 4 T cell receptor beta chains share one sample of origin, sequenced in a study of shared clonotypes between healthy human individuals. Assay: immunoSEQ multiplex PCR; the TCRdb copy retains only in-frame clones and omits some. Found here are around 480,000 clones, approximately 79% of them singletons; the top ten hold about 12%. The material sequenced was PBMCs. The receptors come from a woman in her thirties or forties in good health. Some clones in this sample may be carry-over from other donors' samples.

Comment on this clone: Other DNA sequences in this specimen translate into the identical CDR3. The chain carries TRBV7-9 and TRBJ1-1, with no clear D. Trimming took off 5 bases at V and 0 bases at J, with 7 bases between the two ends. Germline V gene data show CDR1 as SEHNR and CDR2 as FQNEAQ (reference sequence). The CDR3 runs 13 residues. The CDR3 DNA reads as TGTGCCAGCAGCCCGGGTCTGAACACTGAAGCTTTCTTT. It specifies CASSPGLNTEAFF.

This rearrangement joins TRBV25-1 to TRBJ2-1; D gene uncertain. Trimming removed 5 bases at V and 4 bases at J, with 12 bases between. Germline CDR1 MGHDK, CDR2 SYGVNS. This CDR3 is built from 14 residues. Here the CDR3 DNA reads TGTGCCAGCAGTAAGTTGGGGTCTTACAATGAGCAGTTCTTC. Translating it yields CASSKLGSYNEQFF.

The chain employs TRBV7-9 and TRBJ2-7; D might be TRBD1 (6 bases). Trimming took 5 bases from V and 2 from J, leaving 19 bases between them. Per the germline V gene, CDR1 is SEHNR and CDR2 is FQNEAQ (reference sequence). The CDR3 spans 16 residues. CDR3: CASSQDGGDRTYEQYF. The DNA of the CDR3 is TGTGCCAGCAGCCAAGATGGGGGAGACAGGACCTACGAGCAGTACTTC.

The chain uses TRBV11-2 and TRBJ2-2; D is unresolved. With 5 bases removed from V and 6 bases from J, the gap between germline ends came to 10 bases. The V gene's germline CDR1 is SGHAT and CDR2 FQNNGV. The CDR3 is made up of 13 amino acids. The CDR3 sequence: CASSESRSGELFF. CDR3 DNA sequence: TGTGCCAGCAGCGAATCGAGATCCGGGGAGCTGTTTTTT.